This T cell receptor (beta chain) was found in a study of beta chain features in type 1 diabetes. In germline, CDR1 is SGHRS, CDR2 YFSETQ. V lost 4 bases and J 5 bases, leaving 9 bases between the germline ends. CDR3 size: 12 residues. The whole isolated RNA underwent reverse transcription, so sequencing captured expressed TCRB transcripts. Generated by immunoSEQ multiplex PCR, the TCRdb table keeps only in-frame clones and is missing some. This sample yields 400,000 to 600,000 clones, of which 30% are seen a single time; around 0.065% belongs to the top ten. The clonotype originates from a young man in good health. This chain links TRBV5-1 with TRBJ2-5; D tentatively reads TRBD1 or TRBD2 (5 bases each). Sequencing was done on a sample of naive CD4+ T cells from blood. The CDR3 DNA follows: TGCGCCAGCAGCCGGGGCTGGGAGACCCAGTACTTC. Its translation: CASSRGWETQYF.